This is a list of T cell receptor beta chains from one sample in a study of post-analysis software for immune sequencing data. TCRdb itself ran the PCR reads through MiXCR, one entry per CDR3 protein. Of a few hundred thousand distinct CDR3 sequences in the sample, roughly 34% are singletons; the top ten hold roughly 6%. Specimen: blood. All receptors derive from a girl aged 2-17 years with multiple sclerosis. Both conserved end residues are part of each CDR3. The D gene is left open where the match is weak. For some rows the clone size is stated as once, few or many, or as a class when expanded; others skip it.

clone_size: NA; v_call: TRBV4-1; j_call: TRBJ2-1; d_call: NA; cdr3_nt: TGCGCCAGCAGCGCCTTGGGAGGGGGTGGGAATGAGCAGTTCTTC; cdr3_aa: CASSALGGGGNEQFF
clone_size: few; v_call: TRBV5-1; j_call: TRBJ2-1; d_call: TRBD1; cdr3_nt: TGCGCCAGCAGCCCAGGCGGTGAGGGACAGGAGTTCTTC; cdr3_aa: CASSPGGEGQEFF
clone_size: NA; v_call: TRBV5-1; j_call: TRBJ2-1; d_call: NA; cdr3_nt: TGCGCCAGCAGCTTGGGACAGGTAGACTACAATGAGCAGTTCTTC; cdr3_aa: CASSLGQVDYNEQFF
clone_size: NA; v_call: TRBV20-1; j_call: TRBJ2-7; d_call: TRBD1; cdr3_nt: TGCAGGGCTAGATCAGGGGGCAACGTTCAGTACTTC; cdr3_aa: CRARSGGNVQYF
clone_size: few; v_call: TRBV9; j_call: TRBJ2-6; d_call: TRBD2; cdr3_nt: TGTGCCAGCAGCGCCCCTAGCGGGGGGAGCTCTGGGGCCAACGTCCTGACTTTC; cdr3_aa: CASSAPSGGSSGANVLTF
clone_size: many; v_call: TRBV20-1; j_call: TRBJ2-7; d_call: TRBD1; cdr3_nt: TGCAGTGCTAGAGTTGCCGGGACAGGGAGTAACGAGCAGTACTTC; cdr3_aa: CSARVAGTGSNEQYF
clone_size: NA; v_call: TRBV6-1; j_call: TRBJ1-1; d_call: NA; cdr3_nt: TGTGCCAGCAGTGAAGTCTCTCTGGGCTCCTCGGGCACTGAAGCTTTCTTT; cdr3_aa: CASSEVSLGSSGTEAFF
clone_size: NA; v_call: TRBV5-6; j_call: TRBJ1-1; d_call: NA; cdr3_nt: TGTGCCAGCAACCCCTCTCTGGGGCTCACTGAAGCTTTCTTT; cdr3_aa: CASNPSLGLTEAFF
clone_size: few; v_call: TRBV7-2; j_call: TRBJ1-1; d_call: NA; cdr3_nt: TGTGCCAGCAGACCCCCGGGGGGGGAATTGAACACTGAAGCTTTCTTT; cdr3_aa: CASRPPGGELNTEAFF
clone_size: NA; v_call: TRBV6-5; j_call: TRBJ2-7; d_call: NA; cdr3_nt: TGTGTCAGCAGGACAGTGACCTACGAGCAGTACTTC; cdr3_aa: CVSRTVTYEQYF
clone_size: NA; v_call: TRBV28; j_call: TRBJ2-6; d_call: NA; cdr3_nt: TGTGCCAGCTGGACGTCCCTTGGCTCTGGGGCCAACGTCCTGACTTTC; cdr3_aa: CASWTSLGSGANVLTF
clone_size: NA; v_call: TRBV4-1; j_call: TRBJ2-1; d_call: TRBD2; cdr3_nt: TGCGCCAGCAGCTTTAGCCCAGCGGGGGGGGAGAATGAGCAGTTCTTC; cdr3_aa: CASSFSPAGGENEQFF
clone_size: NA; v_call: TRBV7-8; j_call: TRBJ2-7; d_call: NA; cdr3_nt: TGTGCCAGCAGCACAACCGGGACGGGGGCTTACGAGCAGTACTTC; cdr3_aa: CASSTTGTGAYEQYF
clone_size: NA; v_call: TRBV6-6; j_call: TRBJ1-5; d_call: NA; cdr3_nt: TGTGCCAGCAGTCCTAATGGGGGCAATCAGCCCCAGCATTTT; cdr3_aa: CASSPNGGNQPQHF
clone_size: NA; v_call: TRBV7-2; j_call: TRBJ1-1; d_call: NA; cdr3_nt: TGTGCCAGTAGCTCAAACCACAGGGTGAACACTGAAGCTTTCTTT; cdr3_aa: CASSSNHRVNTEAFF
clone_size: few; v_call: TRBV9; j_call: TRBJ1-2; d_call: NA; cdr3_nt: TGTGCCAGCAGCGTAGGGGAAGCTAACTATGGCTACACCTTC; cdr3_aa: CASSVGEANYGYTF
clone_size: NA; v_call: TRBV2; j_call: TRBJ2-7; d_call: NA; cdr3_nt: TGTGCCAGCAGTGGGGGGCTTTCCGACGAGCAGTACTTC; cdr3_aa: CASSGGLSDEQYF
clone_size: NA; v_call: TRBV5-6; j_call: TRBJ2-5; d_call: NA; cdr3_nt: TGTGCCAGCAGCTTATACCCGGAACTTCAAGAGACCCAGTACTTC; cdr3_aa: CASSLYPELQETQYF
clone_size: NA; v_call: TRBV10-3; j_call: TRBJ2-7; d_call: NA; cdr3_nt: TGTGCCATCAGCTGGGAGTCCTACGAGCAGTACTTC; cdr3_aa: CAISWESYEQYF
clone_size: many; v_call: TRBV12-3/TRBV12-4; j_call: TRBJ1-1; d_call: TRBD1; cdr3_nt: TGTGCCAGCAGGACAGGGGGAACTGAAGCTTTCTTT; cdr3_aa: CASRTGGTEAFF
clone_size: NA; v_call: TRBV15; j_call: TRBJ2-7; d_call: TRBD2; cdr3_nt: TGTGCCACCAGCAGAGCCGCCGGGGGGGCCGTCTCCTACGAGCAGTACTTC; cdr3_aa: CATSRAAGGAVSYEQYF
clone_size: few; v_call: TRBV4-1; j_call: TRBJ1-5; d_call: NA; cdr3_nt: TGCGCCAGCAGCCAAGGACATTATAGCAATCAGCCCCAGCATTTT; cdr3_aa: CASSQGHYSNQPQHF
clone_size: NA; v_call: TRBV7-9; j_call: TRBJ2-3; d_call: NA; cdr3_nt: TGTGCCAGCAGCTTAGTAGATCTAATCCCTACAGATACGCAGTATTTT; cdr3_aa: CASSLVDLIPTDTQYF
clone_size: NA; v_call: TRBV27; j_call: TRBJ2-7; d_call: TRBD2; cdr3_nt: TGTGCCAGCAGTTTAGGGCTCCCCAGTTGGGAGGGGACCTACGAGCAGTACTTC; cdr3_aa: CASSLGLPSWEGTYEQYF
clone_size: NA; v_call: TRBV15; j_call: TRBJ2-2; d_call: TRBD2; cdr3_nt: TGTGCCACCAGCCTCACTTCACTAGCGGGTGGAATCCCCGGGGAGCGGTTTTTT; cdr3_aa: CATSLTSLAGGIPGERFF
clone_size: NA; v_call: TRBV20-1; j_call: TRBJ1-2; d_call: NA; cdr3_nt: TGCAGTGCCTTAGGACTACAGGGATCCTACACCTTC; cdr3_aa: CSALGLQGSYTF
clone_size: NA; v_call: TRBV6-5; j_call: TRBJ1-1; d_call: NA; cdr3_nt: TGTGCCAGCAGTTACCACAGGGTCACTGAAGCTTTCTTT; cdr3_aa: CASSYHRVTEAFF
clone_size: few; v_call: TRBV5-1; j_call: TRBJ1-4; d_call: NA; cdr3_nt: TGCGCCAGCAGCCCCAACTCCGGGACGGATTATGAAAAACTGTTTTTT; cdr3_aa: CASSPNSGTDYEKLFF
clone_size: NA; v_call: TRBV4-1; j_call: TRBJ1-1; d_call: NA; cdr3_nt: TGCGCCAGCAGCCAAGATGGCGGGGGCATGCAAGCTTTCTTT; cdr3_aa: CASSQDGGGMQAFF
clone_size: few; v_call: TRBV6-6; j_call: TRBJ2-1; d_call: NA; cdr3_nt: TGTGCCAGCAGTTACCCAGGGACCGGGCAGTTCTTC; cdr3_aa: CASSYPGTGQFF
clone_size: NA; v_call: TRBV10-3; j_call: TRBJ2-7; d_call: NA; cdr3_nt: TGTGCCATCAGTGCGGGTGGATACTACGAGCAGTACTTC; cdr3_aa: CAISAGGYYEQYF
clone_size: NA; v_call: TRBV7-9; j_call: TRBJ2-3; d_call: NA; cdr3_nt: TGTGCCAGCAGCTTCGGGGGTGGGAGGATGGATACGCAGTATTTT; cdr3_aa: CASSFGGGRMDTQYF
clone_size: few; v_call: TRBV7-3; j_call: TRBJ1-2; d_call: TRBD1; cdr3_nt: TGTGCCAGCAGCTTTTCCGGGGACAGGGGTGACTATGGCTACACCTTC; cdr3_aa: CASSFSGDRGDYGYTF
clone_size: once; v_call: TRBV5-1; j_call: TRBJ1-6; d_call: TRBD1; cdr3_nt: TGCGCCAGCAGCACAGGGGTCCCACCCCTCCACTTT; cdr3_aa: CASSTGVPPLHF
clone_size: NA; v_call: TRBV5-1; j_call: TRBJ1-2; d_call: TRBD1; cdr3_nt: TGCGCCAGCACGACAGGGATTCGGGATGGCTACACCTTC; cdr3_aa: CASTTGIRDGYTF
clone_size: few; v_call: TRBV5-1; j_call: TRBJ2-1; d_call: TRBD2; cdr3_nt: TGCGCCAGCAGCCGGGGGGGAATCTTCCACAATGAGCAGTTCTTC; cdr3_aa: CASSRGGIFHNEQFF
clone_size: few; v_call: TRBV29-1; j_call: TRBJ2-5; d_call: NA; cdr3_nt: TGCAGCGTGGGAGGAGGGGGGCAGGAGACCCAGTACTTC; cdr3_aa: CSVGGGGQETQYF
clone_size: NA; v_call: TRBV20-1; j_call: TRBJ2-1; d_call: NA; cdr3_nt: TGCAGTGCTAGGTATCAAGAGACCCAGTTCTTC; cdr3_aa: CSARYQETQFF
clone_size: NA; v_call: TRBV4-3; j_call: TRBJ2-6; d_call: NA; cdr3_nt: TGCGCCAGCAGCCCTTTTTCTGGGACTGGGGCCAACGTCCTGACTTTC; cdr3_aa: CASSPFSGTGANVLTF
clone_size: NA; v_call: TRBV15; j_call: TRBJ2-1; d_call: NA; cdr3_nt: TGTGCCACCAGCAGAGGGGACGACTATGAGCAGTTCTTC; cdr3_aa: CATSRGDDYEQFF
clone_size: NA; v_call: TRBV7-2; j_call: TRBJ1-1; d_call: TRBD1; cdr3_nt: TGTGCCAGCAGCCCCGGGACAGGGGGCTCCGCCTTTCTTATGAACACTGAAGCTTTCTTT; cdr3_aa: CASSPGTGGSAFLMNTEAFF
clone_size: NA; v_call: TRBV28; j_call: TRBJ2-5; d_call: NA; cdr3_nt: TGTGCCAGCAGTTTAGATGAAGGAAGACAGGAAGAGACCCAGTACTTC; cdr3_aa: CASSLDEGRQEETQYF
clone_size: NA; v_call: TRBV7-6; j_call: TRBJ2-1; d_call: NA; cdr3_nt: TGTGCCAGCAGCTTTGCAGTAGACTACAATGAGCAGTTCTTC; cdr3_aa: CASSFAVDYNEQFF
clone_size: NA; v_call: TRBV2; j_call: TRBJ2-7; d_call: NA; cdr3_nt: TGTGCCAGCAGTGTAAGCGGAAGTACCTACGAGCAGTACTTC; cdr3_aa: CASSVSGSTYEQYF
clone_size: few; v_call: TRBV28; j_call: TRBJ2-5; d_call: NA; cdr3_nt: TGTGCCAGCAGTTTTAGGCAAGGGACGTGGACCCAGTACTTC; cdr3_aa: CASSFRQGTWTQYF
clone_size: NA; v_call: TRBV20-1; j_call: TRBJ1-2; d_call: TRBD1; cdr3_nt: TGCAGTGCTAGAGGGGGACAGGGAGTTTACTATGGCTACACCTTC; cdr3_aa: CSARGGQGVYYGYTF
clone_size: NA; v_call: TRBV5-1; j_call: TRBJ2-2; d_call: NA; cdr3_nt: TGCGCCAGCAGCTTGTCCCCAAGCCTCTCCGGGGAGCTGTTTTTT; cdr3_aa: CASSLSPSLSGELFF
clone_size: NA; v_call: TRBV20-1; j_call: TRBJ1-2; d_call: NA; cdr3_nt: TGCAGTGCTGGCAGGGACGACTATGGCTACACCTTC; cdr3_aa: CSAGRDDYGYTF